The 10 T cell receptor beta chains listed next were all sequenced from one sample in a study of T cell repertoires in cytomegalovirus infection. In TCRdb, the reads were re-called with MiXCR into one record per CDR3 protein. The data show about 830,000 distinct CDR3 sequences, 30% to 35% seen once. Their antigen targets remain unknown. Sample: cultured CD8+ T cells from PBMCs, taken from culture after CMV antigen stimulation. These TCRs come from a human donor in good health (CMV status not recorded). Some clones in this sample may be carry-over from other donors' samples.

J is TRBJ1-5 and V is TRBV7-6, with D perhaps matching TRBD1 (6 bases). Trimming pared 1 base from V and 7 bases from J, leaving 17 bases between. Germline CDR1 and CDR2: SGHVS and FNYEAQ. The CDR3 contains 16 residues. The CDR3 DNA reads TGTGCCAGCAGCTTAGAGGTAGGGGGGCAGGGACAGCCCCAGCATTTT. Translating gives CASSLEVGGQGQPQHF.

A few counts support this clonotype. The rearrangement uses TRBV7-9 and TRBJ2-1; TRBD2 matches at 11 bases. Germline values: CDR1 SEHNR, CDR2 FQNEAQ (reference sequence). The V gene end was trimmed by 1 base and the J gene end by 8 bases; junction bases not matched to a gene: 4. The CDR3 loop spans 15 amino acids. CDR3 amino acids: CASSLVAGGSYEQFF. CDR3 coding DNA: TGTGCCAGCAGCTTAGTAGCGGGGGGGTCCTATGAGCAGTTCTTC.

The chain couples TRBV4-2 to TRBJ2-1; 7 bases line up with TRBD1. Germline assignment: CDR1 LGHNA and CDR2 YNFKEQ. CDR3 length equals 18 residues. V lost 1 base, J lost 3 bases, and 12 bases stayed unmatched. The CDR3 loop is CASSQGSTRDRDYNEQFF. In DNA form, the CDR3 reads TGTGCCAGCAGCCAAGGATCGACTCGAGACAGGGACTACAATGAGCAGTTCTTC.

The chain carries TRBV4-1 and TRBJ2-2; the D is unclear. The CDR3 totals 15 residues. V was shortened by 7 bases and J by 5 bases, with 17 bases between the two germline ends. Germline assignment: CDR1 MGHRA and CDR2 YSYEKL. CDR3 DNA sequence: TGCGCCAGCAAGGAAACGGGCTCAGAAACCGGGGAGCTGTTTTTT. Amino acids: CASKETGSETGELFF.

V gene TRBV6-1 combines with J gene TRBJ2-1; TRBD1 agrees at 11 bases. CDR3 size: 16 residues. Germline V gene sequence: CDR1 MNHNS, CDR2 SASEGT. V gave up 2 bases and J gave up 4 bases; unmatched junction bases: 4. The CDR3 sequence: CASSEMGTGGYNEQFF. The CDR3 region has the DNA TGTGCCAGCAGTGAAATGGGGACAGGGGGGTACAATGAGCAGTTCTTC.

This clonotype appeared a few times. V usage is TRBV6-1 and J usage is TRBJ2-2; D remains unclear. V was pared by 6 bases and J by 5 bases, with 16 bases between. The CDR3 has 15 amino acids. Per germline, CDR1 MNHNS and CDR2 SASEGT. The DNA for the CDR3 is TGTGCCAGCAGCTTATACGGGTCCCTAACCGGGGAGCTGTTTTTT. It codes for CASSLYGSLTGELFF.

This clonotype was observed many times. V is TRBV7-2 and J is TRBJ2-7; 7 nucleotides match TRBD2. The CDR3 has 15 amino acids. Trimming took 1 base from V and 3 from J; bases not matched to a gene: 6. Germline CDR1 is SGHTA and CDR2 is FQGNSA. The CDR3 DNA reads TGTGCCAGCAGCTTAGTCAGCGGGGAGCTCTACGAGCAGTACTTC. Residues: CASSLVSGELYEQYF.

This clonotype was detected many times. This chain links TRBV12-3 or TRBV12-4 with TRBJ2-3, with D uncertain. CDR3 length: 16 amino acids. V was trimmed by 1 base and J by 0 bases, leaving 11 bases between them. The CDR3 loop is CASSLVIGLSTDTQYF. The CDR3 nucleotides are TGTGCCAGCAGTTTAGTTATAGGGTTAAGCACAGATACGCAGTATTTT.

In its sample, this clonotype was seen a few times. This chain joins TRBV27 and TRBJ2-2; 7 bases fit TRBD1. Germline CDR1 MNHEY, CDR2 SMNVEV (reference sequence). With V trimmed by 5 bases and J by 6 bases, 12 bases remained unmatched. The CDR3 covers 16 residues. The CDR3 is CASSGGEGARSGELFF. CDR3 nucleotides: TGTGCCAGCAGTGGGGGAGAGGGGGCTCGGTCCGGGGAGCTGTTTTTT.

The chain recombines TRBV2 with TRBJ1-3; a weak D match, TRBD1 (5 bases). Trimming left V 6 bases short and J 1 base short, with 19 bases between. In germline, CDR1 is SNHLY, CDR2 FYNNEI. This CDR3 comprises 17 residues. The CDR3 region is CASSGRGPSVSGNTIYF. In DNA form, the CDR3 reads TGTGCCAGCAGCGGGCGGGGACCCAGCGTTTCTGGAAACACCATATATTTT.